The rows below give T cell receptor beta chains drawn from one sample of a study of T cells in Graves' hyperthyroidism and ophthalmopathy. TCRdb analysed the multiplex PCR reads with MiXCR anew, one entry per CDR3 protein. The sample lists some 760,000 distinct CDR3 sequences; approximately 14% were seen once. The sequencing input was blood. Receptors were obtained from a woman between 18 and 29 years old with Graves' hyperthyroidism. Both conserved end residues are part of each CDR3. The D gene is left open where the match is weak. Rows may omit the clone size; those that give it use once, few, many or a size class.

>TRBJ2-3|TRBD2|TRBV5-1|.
TGCGCCAGCAGCTCCGGACTAGCGGGAATGACAGATACGCAGTATTTT
CASSSGLAGMTDTQYF
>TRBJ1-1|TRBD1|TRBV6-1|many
TGTGCCAGCAGTGAAGAGGGACAGGGGATCACTGAAGCTTTCTTT
CASSEEGQGITEAFF
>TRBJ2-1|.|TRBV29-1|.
TGCAGCGCCTGGGAAACCTACAATGAGCAGTTCTTC
CSAWETYNEQFF
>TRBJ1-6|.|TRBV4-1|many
TGCGCCAGCAGCCAAGCCGGCCTGTCACCCCTCCACTTT
CASSQAGLSPLHF
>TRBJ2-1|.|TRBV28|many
TGTGCCAGCAGACCAACAGTAGGGAGTCCCTCCTACAATGAGCAGTTCTTC
CASRPTVGSPSYNEQFF
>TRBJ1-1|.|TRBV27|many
TGTGCCAGCAGTTTGAACCCCCAGTTCGTATTGAACACTGAAGCTTTCTTT
CASSLNPQFVLNTEAFF
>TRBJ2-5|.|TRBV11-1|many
TGTGCCAGCAGCTTGGCAGGGGAGGGGGAGACCCAGTACTTC
CASSLAGEGETQYF
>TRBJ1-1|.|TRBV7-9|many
TGTGCCAGCAGCTCGGACGTACGGGGCATAGCTTTCTTT
CASSSDVRGIAFF
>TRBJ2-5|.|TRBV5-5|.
TGTGCCAGCAGCTTTATGACACTCCAGGAGACCCAGTACTTC
CASSFMTLQETQYF
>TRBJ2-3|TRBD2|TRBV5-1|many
TGCGCCAGCAGCTTGAATGCGGGAGGAGCAGATACGCAGTATTTT
CASSLNAGGADTQYF
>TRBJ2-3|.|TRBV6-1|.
TGTGCCAGCAAGAGTGGCAGGGCAGATACGCAGTATTTT
CASKSGRADTQYF
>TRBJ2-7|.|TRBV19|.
TGTGCCAGTAGTGCCCATTGGCCGCAACAGGGACTAAGACAGTCCTACGAGCAGTACTTC
CASSAHWPQQGLRQSYEQYF
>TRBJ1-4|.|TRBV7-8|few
TGTGCCAGCAGCTCCCCCCAGGGACCAGCAACTAATGAAAAACTGTTTTTT
CASSSPQGPATNEKLFF
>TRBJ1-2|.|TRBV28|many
TGTGCCAGCAGTTTAGGAGGGGCCAATAACTATGGCTACACCTTC
CASSLGGANNYGYTF
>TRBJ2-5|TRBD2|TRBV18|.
TGTGCCAGCTCACCTCCGCGGGAGGGAAGGGAGACCCAGTACTTC
CASSPPREGRETQYF
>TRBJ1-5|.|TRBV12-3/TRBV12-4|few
TGTGCCAGCAGTTTATCGGGAGTCGTTATTGGCAATCAGCCCCAGCATTTT
CASSLSGVVIGNQPQHF
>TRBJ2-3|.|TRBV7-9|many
TGTGCCAGCAGCTCCCGTAGATGGTTCGGAGATACGCAGTATTTT
CASSSRRWFGDTQYF
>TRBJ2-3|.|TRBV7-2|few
TGTGCCAGCAGCCCATATATAACAGATACGCAGTATTTT
CASSPYITDTQYF
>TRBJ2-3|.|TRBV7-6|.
TGTGCCAGCAGCGCTTGGGGCAGGCCGGCACAGGGAACGCAGTATTTT
CASSAWGRPAQGTQYF
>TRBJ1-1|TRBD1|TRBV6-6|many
TGTGCCAGCAGTTACGACAGGGAGGGCGCTGAAGCTTTCTTT
CASSYDREGAEAFF
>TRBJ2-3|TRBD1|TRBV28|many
TGTGCCAGCAGTCCGACAGGGGTAGATACGCAGTATTTT
CASSPTGVDTQYF
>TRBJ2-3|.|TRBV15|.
TGTGCCACCAGCAACGAGGCGGGGGCGACCACAGATACGCAGTATTTT
CATSNEAGATTDTQYF
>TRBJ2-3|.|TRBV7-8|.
TGTGCCAGCAGAAGCAGACTCACAGATACGCAGTATTTT
CASRSRLTDTQYF
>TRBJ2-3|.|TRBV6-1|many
TGTGCCAGCAGTCAACGACAGGGCACAGATACGCAGTATTTT
CASSQRQGTDTQYF
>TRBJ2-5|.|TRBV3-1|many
TGTGCCAGCAGTCGGGGCCTGGGGGAGACCCAGTACTTC
CASSRGLGETQYF
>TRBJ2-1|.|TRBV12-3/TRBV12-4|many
TGTGCCAGCAGTTTGCGACTGTCAACCAACAATGAGCAGTTCTTC
CASSLRLSTNNEQFF
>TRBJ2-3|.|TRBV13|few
TGTGCCAGCAGCTTATTTAGTCGGACAGATACGCAGTATTTT
CASSLFSRTDTQYF
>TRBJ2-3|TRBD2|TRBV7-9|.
TGTGCCAGCAGCGACAAAGGGGCCTTGGGGGGGGATACGCAGTATTTT
CASSDKGALGGDTQYF
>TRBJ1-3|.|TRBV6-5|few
TGTGCCAGCAGTTACTCGACTTACGCTGGAAACACCATATATTTT
CASSYSTYAGNTIYF
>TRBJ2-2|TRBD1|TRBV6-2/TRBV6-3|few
TGTGCCAGCAGTTACCGGGGACAGCAAACCGGGGAGCTGTTTTTT
CASSYRGQQTGELFF
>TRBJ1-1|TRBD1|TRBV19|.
TGTGCCAGTAGTTTCACCGGGACAGGGGACACTGTAGCTTTCTTT
CASSFTGTGDTVAFF
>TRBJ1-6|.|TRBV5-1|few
TGCGCCAGCACCCGGGACGGATCAAATAATTCACCCCTCCACTTT
CASTRDGSNNSPLHF
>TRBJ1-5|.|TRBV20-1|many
TGCAGTGCTCCGGGACGCGGGGTACTGGGCAATCAGCCCCAGCATTTT
CSAPGRGVLGNQPQHF
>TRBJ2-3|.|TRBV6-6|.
TGTGCCAGCAGTTACTCGGGGAAAAATACGCAGTATTTT
CASSYSGKNTQYF
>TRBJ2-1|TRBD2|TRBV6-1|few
TGTGCCAGCAGTCTCCCGACTAGCGGGAGGGTTGAGCAGTTCTTC
CASSLPTSGRVEQFF
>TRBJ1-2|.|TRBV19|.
TGTGCCAGTAGTACCCTGGGGGAAGCCAACTATGGCTACACCTTC
CASSTLGEANYGYTF
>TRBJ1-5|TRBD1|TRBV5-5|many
TGTGCCAGCAGCCCGACAGGGAAGAGCAATCAGCCCCAGCATTTT
CASSPTGKSNQPQHF
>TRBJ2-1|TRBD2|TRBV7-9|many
TGTGCCAGCAGCCCTTTAGCGGGATTCTTGGGTTCCTACAATGAGCAGTTCTTC
CASSPLAGFLGSYNEQFF
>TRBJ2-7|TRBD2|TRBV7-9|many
TGTGCCAGCAGCTTAGGGCAGGGCGGGAGGTCCTACTACGAGCAGTACTTC
CASSLGQGGRSYYEQYF
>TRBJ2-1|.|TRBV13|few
TGTGCCAGCAGCCCCCGACTTAATTTTGGCAATGAGCAGTTCTTC
CASSPRLNFGNEQFF
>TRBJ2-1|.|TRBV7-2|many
TGTGCCAGCAGCCCGCGGGCCTTGGTCAATGAGCAGTTCTTC
CASSPRALVNEQFF
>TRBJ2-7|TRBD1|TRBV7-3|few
TGTGCCAGCAGCCAGCGGACAGGGCGAGAGCAGTACTTC
CASSQRTGREQYF
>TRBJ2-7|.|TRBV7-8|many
TGTGCCAGCAGCTTAGGTCGGGTGTCCCTATTGTACGAGCAGTACTTC
CASSLGRVSLLYEQYF
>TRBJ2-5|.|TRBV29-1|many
TGCAGCGTTTGGGGGGTTAGGGAGACCCAGTACTTC
CSVWGVRETQYF
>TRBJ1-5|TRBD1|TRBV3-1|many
TGTGCCAGCAGCCAATCCTACGGACAGGGGGCAGGCCAGCCCCAGCATTTT
CASSQSYGQGAGQPQHF
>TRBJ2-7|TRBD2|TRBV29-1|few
TGCAGCGTTGTACTAGCGGGCCGGTCAGGGGCAGTCCAAGAGCAGTACTTC
CSVVLAGRSGAVQEQYF
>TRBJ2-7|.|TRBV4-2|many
TGTGCCAGCAGCCAAGATACGGGACGGGTCGTCTACGAGCAGTACTTC
CASSQDTGRVVYEQYF
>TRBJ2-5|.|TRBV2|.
TGTGCCAGCATTTCCAGGGGATCCCAAGAGACCCAGTACTTC
CASISRGSQETQYF
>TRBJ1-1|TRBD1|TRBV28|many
TGTGCCAGCAGTTTTGGGACAGCCATGAACACTGAAGCTTTCTTT
CASSFGTAMNTEAFF
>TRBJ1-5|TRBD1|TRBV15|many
TGTGCCACCAGCACAGACAGGGCAGGAAATCAGCCCCAGCATTTT
CATSTDRAGNQPQHF
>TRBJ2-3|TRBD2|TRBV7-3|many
TGTGCCAGCAGCCCGACCATCGGGACTAGCGGGAGGGGGAGCACAGATACGCAGTATTTT
CASSPTIGTSGRGSTDTQYF
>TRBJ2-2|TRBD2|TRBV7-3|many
TGTGCCAGCAGCTTCGGACTAGCGGGAGGTACCGGGGAGCTGTTTTTT
CASSFGLAGGTGELFF
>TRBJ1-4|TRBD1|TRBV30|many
TGTGCCTGGAGGGGACAGTCGGAAAAACTGTTTTTT
CAWRGQSEKLFF